The rows below give T cell receptor beta chains drawn from one sample of a study of shared clonotypes between healthy human individuals. Data came from immunoSEQ multiplex PCR; TCRdb stores just in-frame clones and leaves some out. Among about 590,000 clones listed, 95% to 96% were seen once. Sequenced sample: naive CD8+ T cells sorted from blood. The receptors stem from a woman aged 25-40 years in good health. Each CDR3 is given with its conserved first and last residue. A D gene is named only where the DNA matches it firmly. Only some rows state a clone size, as once, few, many or a class for expanded clones.

D gene: TRBD2; V gene: TRBV27; J gene: TRBJ2-1; clone size: NA; CDR3 protein: CASSAGTSGRNEQFF; CDR3 DNA: TGTGCCAGCAGTGCCGGGACTAGCGGGAGAAATGAGCAGTTCTTC
D gene: TRBD2; V gene: TRBV13; J gene: TRBJ2-7; clone size: NA; CDR3 protein: CASSPTPTSVDEQYF; CDR3 DNA: TGTGCCAGCAGCCCAACACCGACTAGCGTAGACGAGCAGTACTTC
D gene: NA; V gene: TRBV6-5; J gene: TRBJ1-1; clone size: NA; CDR3 protein: CASNMGLNTEAFF; CDR3 DNA: TGTGCCAGCAATATGGGATTGAACACTGAAGCTTTCTTT
D gene: NA; V gene: TRBV7-9; J gene: TRBJ1-1; clone size: NA; CDR3 protein: CASSPLRGMNTEAFF; CDR3 DNA: TGTGCCAGCAGCCCGCTCCGGGGGATGAACACTGAAGCTTTCTTT
D gene: TRBD1; V gene: TRBV6-1; J gene: TRBJ2-7; clone size: NA; CDR3 protein: CASSGTGVLYEQYF; CDR3 DNA: TGTGCCAGCAGTGGGACAGGGGTCCTTTACGAGCAGTACTTC
D gene: TRBD1; V gene: TRBV9; J gene: TRBJ1-2; clone size: NA; CDR3 protein: CASIGQAGYGYTF; CDR3 DNA: TGTGCCAGCATAGGACAGGCCGGCTATGGCTACACCTTC
D gene: NA; V gene: TRBV29-1; J gene: TRBJ2-3; clone size: NA; CDR3 protein: CSVYLDTQYF; CDR3 DNA: TGCAGCGTGTACCTAGATACGCAGTATTTT
D gene: TRBD1; V gene: TRBV4-2; J gene: TRBJ2-1; clone size: NA; CDR3 protein: CASSQDGEGADNEQFF; CDR3 DNA: TGTGCCAGCAGCCAAGATGGAGAGGGGGCTGACAATGAGCAGTTCTTC
D gene: TRBD1; V gene: TRBV7-9; J gene: TRBJ1-1; clone size: NA; CDR3 protein: CASSLGQGSTEAFF; CDR3 DNA: TGTGCCAGCAGCTTAGGACAGGGGAGCACTGAAGCTTTCTTT
D gene: NA; V gene: TRBV10-1; J gene: TRBJ2-7; clone size: NA; CDR3 protein: CASTPKMVGFHEQYF; CDR3 DNA: TGCGCCAGCACCCCGAAGATGGTGGGGTTCCACGAGCAGTACTTC
D gene: NA; V gene: TRBV2; J gene: TRBJ2-7; clone size: NA; CDR3 protein: CASSTGINEQYF; CDR3 DNA: TGTGCCAGCAGTACAGGGATCAACGAGCAGTACTTC
D gene: TRBD2; V gene: TRBV30; J gene: TRBJ2-3; clone size: NA; CDR3 protein: CAWESGSYGDTQYF; CDR3 DNA: TGTGCCTGGGAGAGCGGGAGTTACGGAGATACGCAGTATTTT
D gene: NA; V gene: TRBV28; J gene: TRBJ2-7; clone size: NA; CDR3 protein: CASSLEAVSYEQYF; CDR3 DNA: TGTGCCAGCAGTTTAGAAGCGGTCTCCTACGAGCAGTACTTC
D gene: NA; V gene: TRBV6-5; J gene: TRBJ2-2; clone size: NA; CDR3 protein: CASSYHQQGGTGELFF; CDR3 DNA: TGTGCCAGCAGTTACCACCAACAGGGCGGGACCGGGGAGCTGTTTTTT
D gene: TRBD2; V gene: TRBV7-9; J gene: TRBJ2-3; clone size: once; CDR3 protein: CASSALAGGMTDTQYF; CDR3 DNA: TGTGCCAGCAGCGCCCTAGCGGGAGGTATGACAGATACGCAGTATTTT
D gene: NA; V gene: TRBV28; J gene: TRBJ2-1; clone size: few; CDR3 protein: CASSSRKQFF; CDR3 DNA: TGTGCCAGCAGTTCGCGGAAGCAGTTCTTC
D gene: NA; V gene: TRBV7-6; J gene: TRBJ2-7; clone size: NA; CDR3 protein: CASSSMGDGSYEQYF; CDR3 DNA: TGTGCCAGCAGCTCCATGGGGGACGGGAGCTACGAGCAGTACTTC
D gene: NA; V gene: TRBV28; J gene: TRBJ2-1; clone size: NA; CDR3 protein: CASSWVGTYNEQFF; CDR3 DNA: TGTGCCAGCAGTTGGGTGGGGACCTACAATGAGCAGTTCTTC
D gene: NA; V gene: TRBV13; J gene: TRBJ2-1; clone size: NA; CDR3 protein: CASSPGGDPYNEQFF; CDR3 DNA: TGTGCCAGCAGCCCGGGCGGAGACCCCTACAATGAGCAGTTCTTC
D gene: NA; V gene: TRBV28; J gene: TRBJ1-5; clone size: once; CDR3 protein: CATRGSYSNQPQHF; CDR3 DNA: TGTGCCACCAGGGGTTCGTATAGCAATCAGCCCCAGCATTTT
D gene: NA; V gene: TRBV28; J gene: TRBJ2-3; clone size: NA; CDR3 protein: CAVGELGTGTQYF; CDR3 DNA: TGTGCCGTAGGGGAGTTAGGCACAGGTACGCAGTATTTT
D gene: NA; V gene: TRBV7-6; J gene: TRBJ2-7; clone size: NA; CDR3 protein: CASSLGGAPYEQYF; CDR3 DNA: TGTGCCAGCAGCTTAGGTGGCGCCCCCTACGAGCAGTACTTC
D gene: TRBD1; V gene: TRBV14; J gene: TRBJ2-5; clone size: NA; CDR3 protein: CASSHLTGWTETQYF; CDR3 DNA: TGTGCCAGCAGCCATTTGACAGGGTGGACGGAGACCCAGTACTTC
D gene: NA; V gene: TRBV9; J gene: TRBJ2-3; clone size: NA; CDR3 protein: CASSPQAFRTDTQYF; CDR3 DNA: TGTGCCAGCAGCCCCCAAGCTTTTCGCACAGATACGCAGTATTTT
D gene: TRBD1; V gene: TRBV9; J gene: TRBJ1-1; clone size: NA; CDR3 protein: CASSARTGTHTEAFF; CDR3 DNA: TGTGCCAGCAGCGCCCGGACAGGGACGCACACTGAAGCTTTCTTT
D gene: NA; V gene: TRBV27; J gene: TRBJ2-2; clone size: NA; CDR3 protein: CASSLGTGELFF; CDR3 DNA: TGTGCCAGCAGTTTGGGCACCGGGGAGCTGTTTTTT
D gene: NA; V gene: TRBV4-1; J gene: TRBJ1-5; clone size: NA; CDR3 protein: CASSQGVFSGQPQHF; CDR3 DNA: TGCGCCAGCAGCCAAGGGGTGTTTTCTGGTCAGCCCCAGCATTTT
D gene: NA; V gene: TRBV5-5; J gene: TRBJ2-3; clone size: NA; CDR3 protein: CASSFLRESTDTQYF; CDR3 DNA: TGTGCCAGCAGCTTTCTACGGGAGAGCACAGATACGCAGTATTTT
D gene: NA; V gene: TRBV13; J gene: TRBJ2-7; clone size: NA; CDR3 protein: CASSLGSYEQYF; CDR3 DNA: TGTGCCAGCAGCTTAGGCTCGTACGAGCAGTACTTC
D gene: TRBD1; V gene: TRBV27; J gene: TRBJ1-1; clone size: NA; CDR3 protein: CASRITGANTEAFF; CDR3 DNA: TGTGCCAGCAGAATAACAGGGGCTAACACTGAAGCTTTCTTT
D gene: TRBD1; V gene: TRBV5-6; J gene: TRBJ1-2; clone size: NA; CDR3 protein: CASSPGTVNYGYTF; CDR3 DNA: TGTGCCAGCAGCCCCGGGACAGTTAACTATGGCTACACCTTC
D gene: TRBD2; V gene: TRBV4-2; J gene: TRBJ2-2; clone size: NA; CDR3 protein: CASSPTGTSENTGELFF; CDR3 DNA: TGTGCCAGCAGCCCCACCGGGACTAGCGAGAACACCGGGGAGCTGTTTTTT
D gene: NA; V gene: TRBV28; J gene: TRBJ1-4; clone size: once; CDR3 protein: CASSLGFNRQGSLDEKLFF; CDR3 DNA: TGTGCCAGCAGCTTAGGGTTTAATAGGCAGGGGAGTTTGGATGAAAAACTGTTTTTT
D gene: TRBD2; V gene: TRBV7-9; J gene: TRBJ2-3; clone size: NA; CDR3 protein: CASSSRLAGGRADTQYF; CDR3 DNA: TGTGCCAGCAGCTCCCGACTAGCGGGAGGGCGGGCAGATACGCAGTATTTT
D gene: TRBD2; V gene: TRBV28; J gene: TRBJ2-5; clone size: NA; CDR3 protein: CASSPSGKETQYF; CDR3 DNA: TGTGCCAGCAGTCCTAGCGGGAAAGAGACCCAGTACTTC
D gene: NA; V gene: TRBV19; J gene: TRBJ1-5; clone size: NA; CDR3 protein: CASTAGYQPQHF; CDR3 DNA: TGTGCCAGTACCGCAGGGTATCAGCCCCAGCATTTT
D gene: NA; V gene: TRBV27; J gene: TRBJ2-4; clone size: once; CDR3 protein: CASSLDYLIAKNIQYF; CDR3 DNA: TGTGCCAGCAGTCTAGACTATCTCATAGCCAAAAACATTCAGTACTTC
D gene: TRBD1; V gene: TRBV19; J gene: TRBJ2-2; clone size: NA; CDR3 protein: CASRYRGTGELFF; CDR3 DNA: TGTGCCAGTAGGTACAGGGGCACCGGGGAGCTGTTTTTT
D gene: TRBD2; V gene: TRBV27; J gene: TRBJ2-1; clone size: NA; CDR3 protein: CASGTSGYNEQFF; CDR3 DNA: TGTGCCAGTGGGACTAGCGGATACAATGAGCAGTTCTTC
D gene: NA; V gene: TRBV2; J gene: TRBJ2-5; clone size: NA; CDR3 protein: CATVRETQYF; CDR3 DNA: TGTGCCACCGTCAGGGAGACCCAGTACTTC
D gene: NA; V gene: TRBV4-1; J gene: TRBJ2-1; clone size: NA; CDR3 protein: CASSPGWYNEQFF; CDR3 DNA: TGCGCCAGCAGCCCGGGCTGGTACAATGAGCAGTTCTTC
D gene: TRBD2; V gene: TRBV7-8; J gene: TRBJ2-1; clone size: once; CDR3 protein: CASSLVAGHYNEQFF; CDR3 DNA: TGTGCCAGCAGCTTAGTAGCGGGACACTACAATGAGCAGTTCTTC
D gene: TRBD2; V gene: TRBV27; J gene: TRBJ2-1; clone size: NA; CDR3 protein: CASSSPTSGRDNEQFF; CDR3 DNA: TGTGCCAGCAGTTCCCCGACTAGCGGGAGAGATAATGAGCAGTTCTTC
D gene: TRBD1; V gene: TRBV9; J gene: TRBJ2-7; clone size: NA; CDR3 protein: CASSGGQGSYEQYF; CDR3 DNA: TGTGCCAGCAGCGGGGGACAGGGTAGTTACGAGCAGTACTTC
D gene: NA; V gene: TRBV2; J gene: TRBJ2-7; clone size: NA; CDR3 protein: CATLTGTDSYEQYF; CDR3 DNA: TGTGCCACTTTAACCGGGACTGACTCCTACGAGCAGTACTTC
D gene: NA; V gene: TRBV5-4; J gene: TRBJ1-4; clone size: NA; CDR3 protein: CASRGVANEKLFF; CDR3 DNA: TGTGCCAGCAGAGGGGTAGCTAATGAAAAACTGTTTTTT
D gene: TRBD1; V gene: TRBV28; J gene: TRBJ1-5; clone size: NA; CDR3 protein: CASSLGRGVSNQPQHF; CDR3 DNA: TGTGCCAGCAGTTTGGGCAGGGGGGTAAGCAATCAGCCCCAGCATTTT
D gene: NA; V gene: TRBV9; J gene: TRBJ2-1; clone size: NA; CDR3 protein: CASSVGGDYNEQFF; CDR3 DNA: TGTGCCAGCAGCGTAGGGGGAGACTACAATGAGCAGTTCTTC
D gene: TRBD2; V gene: TRBV27; J gene: TRBJ2-2; clone size: NA; CDR3 protein: CASGDYRNTGELFF; CDR3 DNA: TGTGCCAGCGGGGACTACCGGAACACCGGGGAGCTGTTTTTT
D gene: NA; V gene: TRBV5-4; J gene: TRBJ2-7; clone size: NA; CDR3 protein: CASSSGNSYEQYF; CDR3 DNA: TGTGCCAGCAGTTCCGGGAACTCCTACGAGCAGTACTTC